These T cell receptor beta chains were read from a single sample in a study of CD8 T cells in ankylosing spondylitis. Using its own MiXCR run on the 5' RACE reads, TCRdb lists one record per CDR3 protein. The sample consists of 290,000 or so distinct CDR3 sequences, less than 25% of them appearing once. The sample comprised blood, either unsorted or a sorted T cell fraction (not recorded which). The receptors were gathered from a female donor with ankylosing spondylitis or in good health (not recorded which). Each CDR3 is given with its conserved first and last residue. The D gene is left open where the match is weak. Clone size is not always given. Where it is, it says once, few, many or a class for expanded clones.

J gene	V gene	clone size	D gene	CDR3 DNA	CDR3 protein
TRBJ1-2	TRBV29-1	.	.	TGCAGCGTCCAGAGTTATGGCTACACCTTC	CSVQSYGYTF
TRBJ2-7	TRBV5-1	few	TRBD1	TGCGCCAGCAGCTTGGGGGACAGGAGCTCCTACGAGCAGTACTTC	CASSLGDRSSYEQYF
TRBJ2-5	TRBV28	few	TRBD2	TGTGCCAGCAGTCCCCGGGGGGGAGGAGGGGAGACCCAGTACTTC	CASSPRGGGGETQYF
TRBJ2-7	TRBV10-3	.	TRBD2	TGTGCCATCAGTGAGAGAATGTCTAGCGGGAGGTCCGGCTACGAGCAGTACTTC	CAISERMSSGRSGYEQYF
TRBJ2-7	TRBV7-9	.	TRBD2	TGTGCCAGCTCCTTCGCGGGAGGCGACGAGCAGTACTTC	CASSFAGGDEQYF
TRBJ2-7	TRBV11-2	few	.	TGTGCCAGCAGCTTAGCTAACGAGCAGTACTTC	CASSLANEQYF
TRBJ2-1	TRBV5-1	few	.	TGCGCCAGCAGCGGCAGCGGAAACCCCTACAATGAGCAGTTCTTC	CASSGSGNPYNEQFF
TRBJ2-5	TRBV20-1	.	.	TGCAGTGCTAGCGGGGCCGGCGGACAGTTTCGGGAGACCCAGTACTTC	CSASGAGGQFRETQYF
TRBJ2-4	TRBV20-1	many	.	TGCAGTGTTGGTCATGTAGCCAAAAACATTCAGTACTTC	CSVGHVAKNIQYF
TRBJ2-1	TRBV10-1	many	TRBD2	TGCGCCAGCAGCCAGAAAAGGGGACTAGCGGGGACTAATGAGCAGTTCTTC	CASSQKRGLAGTNEQFF
TRBJ1-5	TRBV20-1	few	.	TGCAGTGCTAGACCCTCAGGACCCGGGGGTCAGCCCCAGCATTTT	CSARPSGPGGQPQHF
TRBJ2-1	TRBV12-3/TRBV12-4	few	.	TGTGCCAGCAGCAGGGAAAACTCCTACAATGAGCAGTTCTTC	CASSRENSYNEQFF
TRBJ2-7	TRBV20-1	.	TRBD2	TGCAGTGCTAGGGTAAGACCCCGGACTAGAACAGTCTACGAGCAGTACTTC	CSARVRPRTRTVYEQYF
TRBJ2-3	TRBV6-1	.	TRBD2	TGTGCCAGCAGTACCCGGCTAGCGGGAGGAGATACGCAGTATTTT	CASSTRLAGGDTQYF
TRBJ1-1	TRBV6-2/TRBV6-3	.	.	TGTGCCAGCAGTTACTTGGGGGGCCCAAGATTGAACACTGAAGCTTTCTTT	CASSYLGGPRLNTEAFF
TRBJ2-5	TRBV7-2	few	.	TGTGCCAGCAGCTTCGCATCCGAGGGGGAGACCCAGTACTTC	CASSFASEGETQYF
TRBJ2-7	TRBV7-2	few	.	TGTGCCAGCAGCTTCGGGGGTTTTTTCCAGTACTTC	CASSFGGFFQYF
TRBJ1-2	TRBV5-8	many	.	TGTGCCAGCAGCCATCAGGGAAGCTATGGCTACACCTTC	CASSHQGSYGYTF
TRBJ1-4	TRBV6-5	few	TRBD1	TGTGCCAGCAGTTACTCGGGGACAGGGAATGAAAAACTGTTTTTT	CASSYSGTGNEKLFF
TRBJ2-3	TRBV20-1	few	.	TGCAGTGCTAGTCCACGTCGAGATACGCAGTATTTT	CSASPRRDTQYF